This T cell receptor beta chain was recorded in a study of blood T cell repertoires in COVID-19. Germline loops: CDR1 SGHVS, CDR2 FQNEAQ. This CDR3 has 18 residues. With V trimmed by 1 base and J by 0 bases, 8 bases remained unmatched. Here immunoSEQ multiplex PCR was the method, and the copy in TCRdb shows in-frame clones only, minus some. The sample lists fewer than 200,000 clones, about 81% occurring once. The chain carries TRBV7-8 and TRBJ2-3; 9 bases are shared with TRBD2. Sequenced input: peripheral blood. The sequence was obtained from an older woman with COVID-19, enrolled during active disease. The CDR3 is CASSLEGLAGLSTDTQYF. The CDR3 bases are TGTGCCAGCAGCTTAGAAGGGCTAGCGGGACTAAGCACAGATACGCAGTATTTT.